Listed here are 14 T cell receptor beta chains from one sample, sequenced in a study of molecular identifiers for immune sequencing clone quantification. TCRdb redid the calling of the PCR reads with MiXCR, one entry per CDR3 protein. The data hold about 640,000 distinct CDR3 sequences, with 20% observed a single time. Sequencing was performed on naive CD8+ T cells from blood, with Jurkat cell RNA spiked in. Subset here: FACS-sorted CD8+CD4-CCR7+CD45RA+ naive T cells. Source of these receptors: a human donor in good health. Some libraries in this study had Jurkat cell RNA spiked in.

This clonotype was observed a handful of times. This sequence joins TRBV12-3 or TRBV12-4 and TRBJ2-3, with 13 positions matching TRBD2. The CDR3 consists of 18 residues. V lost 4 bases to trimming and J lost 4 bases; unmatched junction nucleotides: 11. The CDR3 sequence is CASSSTSGGPGGPDTQYF. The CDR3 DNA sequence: TGTGCCAGCAGTTCGACTAGCGGGGGGCCCGGCGGCCCAGATACGCAGTATTTT.

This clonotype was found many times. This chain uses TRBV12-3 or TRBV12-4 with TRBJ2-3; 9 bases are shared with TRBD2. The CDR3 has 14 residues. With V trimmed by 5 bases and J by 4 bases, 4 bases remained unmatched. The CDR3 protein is CASSITSGSDTQYF. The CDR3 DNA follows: TGTGCCAGCAGTATTACTAGCGGGTCAGATACGCAGTATTTT.

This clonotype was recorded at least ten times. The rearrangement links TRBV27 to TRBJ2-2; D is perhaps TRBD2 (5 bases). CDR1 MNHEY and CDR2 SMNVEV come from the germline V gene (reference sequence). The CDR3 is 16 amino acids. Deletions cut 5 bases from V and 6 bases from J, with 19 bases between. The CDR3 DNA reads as TGTGCCAGCAGTCCCCCGGGATTAGTGCGGGCCGGGGAGCTGTTTTTT. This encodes CASSPPGLVRAGELFF.

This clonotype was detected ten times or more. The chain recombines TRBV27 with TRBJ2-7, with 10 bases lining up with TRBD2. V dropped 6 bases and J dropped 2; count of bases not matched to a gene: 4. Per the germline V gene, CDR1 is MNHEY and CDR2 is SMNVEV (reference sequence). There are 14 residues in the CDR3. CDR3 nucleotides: TGTGCCAGCAGCTGGACTAGCGGAGCCTACGAGCAGTACTTC. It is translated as CASSWTSGAYEQYF.

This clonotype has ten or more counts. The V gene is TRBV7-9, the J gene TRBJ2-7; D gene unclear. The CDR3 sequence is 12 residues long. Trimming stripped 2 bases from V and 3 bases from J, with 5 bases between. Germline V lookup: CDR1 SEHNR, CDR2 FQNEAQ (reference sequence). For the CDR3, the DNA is TGTGCCAGCAGCTTATATAGCTACGAGCAGTACTTC. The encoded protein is CASSLYSYEQYF.

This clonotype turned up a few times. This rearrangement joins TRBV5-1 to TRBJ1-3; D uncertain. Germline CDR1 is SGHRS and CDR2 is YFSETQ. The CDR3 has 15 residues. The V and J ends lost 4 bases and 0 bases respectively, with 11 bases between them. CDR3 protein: CASSPGRTSGNTIYF. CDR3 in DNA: TGCGCCAGCAGCCCCGGTCGGACCTCTGGAAACACCATATATTTT. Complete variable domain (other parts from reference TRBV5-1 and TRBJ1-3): KAGVTQTPRYLIKTRGQQVTLSCSPISGHRSVSWYQQTPGQGLQFLFEYFSETQRNKGNFPGRFSGRQFSNSRSEMNVSTLELGDSALYLCASSPGRTSGNTIYFGEGSWLTVV.

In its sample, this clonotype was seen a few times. This CDR3 is CASSIFDGVNTEAFF. The CDR3 DNA is TGTGCCAGCAGTATCTTCGATGGAGTGAACACTGAAGCTTTCTTT. V is TRBV7-9 and J is TRBJ1-1; D is undetermined. The germline gives CDR1 SEHNR, CDR2 FQNEAQ (reference sequence). CDR3 length: 15 residues. V lost 6 bases, J lost 0 bases, and 14 bases lay in between. Filled out from reference TRBV7-9 and TRBJ1-1, the complete variable domain reads DTGVSQNPRHKITKRGQNVTFRCDPISEHNRLYWYRQTLGQGPEFLTYFQNEAQLEKSRLLSDRFSAERPKGSFSTLEIQRTEQGDSAMYLCASSIFDGVNTEAFFGQGTRLTVV.

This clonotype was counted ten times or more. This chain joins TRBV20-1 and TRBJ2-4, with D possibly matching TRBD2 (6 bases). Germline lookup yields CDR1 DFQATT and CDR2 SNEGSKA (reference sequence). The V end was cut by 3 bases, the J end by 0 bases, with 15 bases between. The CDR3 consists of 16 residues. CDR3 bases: TGCAGTGCTAGGGACTCGACGCGGGAAGCCAAAAACATTCAGTACTTC. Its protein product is CSARDSTREAKNIQYF.

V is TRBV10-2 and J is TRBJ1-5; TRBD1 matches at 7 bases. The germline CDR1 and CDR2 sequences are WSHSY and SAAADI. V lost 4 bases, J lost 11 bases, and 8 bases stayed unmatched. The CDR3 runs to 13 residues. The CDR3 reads CASSGGQLGAQHF. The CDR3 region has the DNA TGCGCCAGCAGTGGGGGACAGTTAGGGGCCCAGCATTTT.

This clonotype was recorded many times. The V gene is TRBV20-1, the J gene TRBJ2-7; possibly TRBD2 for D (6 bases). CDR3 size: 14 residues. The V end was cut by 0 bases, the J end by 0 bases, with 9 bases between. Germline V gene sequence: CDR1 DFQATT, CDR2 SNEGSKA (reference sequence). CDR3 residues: CSARDLTSSYEQYF. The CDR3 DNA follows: TGCAGTGCTAGAGATCTGACTAGCTCCTACGAGCAGTACTTC.

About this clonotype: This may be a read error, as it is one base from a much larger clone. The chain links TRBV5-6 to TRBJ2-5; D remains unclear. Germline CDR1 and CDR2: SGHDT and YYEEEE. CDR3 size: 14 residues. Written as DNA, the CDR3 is TGTGCCAGCAGCCCCAACGTCCGAGGTGAGACCCAGTGCTTC. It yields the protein CASSPNVRGETQCF.

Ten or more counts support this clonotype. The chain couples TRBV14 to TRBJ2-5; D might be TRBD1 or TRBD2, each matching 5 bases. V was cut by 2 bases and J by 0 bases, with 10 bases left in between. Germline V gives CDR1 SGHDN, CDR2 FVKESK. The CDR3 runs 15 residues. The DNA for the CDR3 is TGTGCCAGCAGCCAACGGGACCAGTACCAAGAGACCCAGTACTTC. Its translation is CASSQRDQYQETQYF.

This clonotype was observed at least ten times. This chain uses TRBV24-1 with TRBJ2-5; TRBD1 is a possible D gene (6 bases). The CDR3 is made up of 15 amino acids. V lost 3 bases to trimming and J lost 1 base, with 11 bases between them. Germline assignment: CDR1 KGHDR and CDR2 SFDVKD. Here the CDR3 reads CATSDNRVGQETQYF. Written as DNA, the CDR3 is TGTGCCACCAGTGATAACAGGGTCGGCCAAGAGACCCAGTACTTC.

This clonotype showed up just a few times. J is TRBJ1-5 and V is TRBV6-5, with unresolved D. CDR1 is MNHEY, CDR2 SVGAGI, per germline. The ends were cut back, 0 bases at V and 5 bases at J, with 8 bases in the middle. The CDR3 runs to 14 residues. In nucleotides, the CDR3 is TGTGCCAGCAGTTACTCGGGCGAGGATCAGCCCCAGCATTTT. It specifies CASSYSGEDQPQHF.